Each of the 13 T cell receptor beta chains below was sequenced from the same sample in a study of T-cell memory formation after mild COVID-19. TCRdb ran MiXCR on the 5' RACE reads and lists one entry per CDR3 protein. This table holds 200,000 to 250,000 distinct CDR3 sequences, 7.5% to 10% found once. The specimen sequenced was PBMCs or a T cell subset sorted from them (not recorded which). The receptors originated from a man between 18 and 35 years old who had mild COVID-19 (a few samples of this study predate the infection). Cell type and time point are not known.

This chain connects TRBV21-1 to TRBJ1-1; the DNA was not used to check the table's D call, TRBD1. TRBV21-1 is a known pseudogene. The CDR3 sequence is 18 residues long. The CDR3 here is CASKLAGTQCRADTEAFF. The CDR3 DNA sequence: TGTGCCAGCAAGCTTGCCGGGACACAATGCCGGGCGGACACTGAAGCTTTCTTT.

This sequence joins TRBV10-3 and TRBJ2-6, with 9 bases fitting TRBD1. In germline, CDR1 is ENHRY, CDR2 SYGVKD. J gave up 0 bases and V 6 bases, and 6 bases lay outside the gene matches. CDR3 length: 17 residues. CDR3 coding DNA: TGTGCCATCAGGGGACAGGGTCGCCTCTCTGGGGCCAACGTCCTGACTTTC. As protein: CAIRGQGRLSGANVLTF.

This clonotype has ten or more counts. This chain links TRBV6-6 with TRBJ1-1, with D perhaps matching TRBD1 (5 bases). V lost 2 bases, J lost 4 bases, and 8 bases lay in between. Per germline, CDR1 MNHNY and CDR2 SVGAGI (reference sequence). CDR3 length: 13 residues. The CDR3 DNA sequence: TGTGCCAGCAGTTACCGGGGGGGCACTGAAGCTTTCTTT. Amino acids: CASSYRGGTEAFF.

DNA of the CDR3: TGTGCCAGCAGCCACGATGGCTCAGCGGGCCCCGAGACCCAGTACTTC. Amino acid sequence: CASSHDGSAGPETQYF. V is TRBV7-3 and J is TRBJ2-5; a weak D match, TRBD2 (6 bases). Germline V gene data show CDR1 as SGHTA and CDR2 as FQGTGA. This CDR3 has 16 amino acids. Trimming took off 5 bases at V and 5 bases at J, with 21 bases between the two ends.

Many counts were recorded for this clonotype. The V gene is TRBV25-1, the J gene TRBJ1-6, with TRBD1 identical over 7 bases. The V and J ends lost 2 bases and 9 bases, in that order; junction bases with no gene match: 7. The CDR3 has 15 residues. CDR1 is MGHDK and CDR2 is SYGVNS in the germline V gene. CDR3 in DNA: TGTGCCAGCAGTGAAGCGGGACAGCCAAGTTCACCCCTCCACTTT. Its translation is CASSEAGQPSSPLHF.

The chain joins TRBV6-2 or TRBV6-3 to TRBJ2-3; 10 bases fit TRBD2. CDR1 and CDR2 from the germline V gene are MNHEY and SVGEGT. The V and J ends lost 7 bases and 3 bases, in that order; junction bases with no gene match: 13. The CDR3 has 17 residues. Here the CDR3 DNA reads TGTGCCAGCAACCCCCGAGGAGCGGGGGGGGGAACAGATACGCAGTATTTT. It yields the protein CASNPRGAGGGTDTQYF.

This clonotype was seen many times. The V call is TRBV7-8, the J call TRBJ2-7; D may be TRBD1 (5 bases). V lost 0 bases to trimming and J lost 2 bases, with 8 bases between them. Looked up from germline, CDR1 is SGHVS and CDR2 is FQNEAQ. The CDR3 is 14 residues long. The CDR3 DNA follows: TGTGCCAGCAGCTTAGCGGAGACAGCCTACGAGCAGTACGTC. Translated: CASSLAETAYEQYV.

The CDR3 loop reads CSARDSSGNTIYF. CDR3 DNA: TGCAGCGCCCGGGACAGCTCTGGAAACACCATATATTTT. The chain combines TRBV29-1 with TRBJ1-3; 7 nucleotides match TRBD1. This CDR3 is 13 amino acids long. Trimming at V came to 7 bases and at J to 0 bases, leaving 3 bases not matched to a gene. CDR1 and CDR2 from the germline V gene are SQVTM and ANQGSEA.

This chain uses TRBV6-5 with TRBJ2-3; possible D gene TRBD2, 6 bases. Trimming removed 6 bases at V and 0 bases at J, with 16 bases between. The CDR3 extends over 16 amino acids. CDR1 and CDR2 from the germline V gene are MNHEY and SVGAGI. CDR3 sequence: CASRREEGWSTDTQYF. CDR3 in DNA: TGTGCCAGCAGGAGAGAGGAGGGTTGGAGCACAGATACGCAGTATTTT.

This clonotype has a handful of counts. The rearrangement links TRBV25-1 to TRBJ1-6, with D maybe TRBD1 (5 bases). The CDR3 has 14 residues. The germline V gene encodes CDR1 MGHDK and CDR2 SYGVNS. Trimming cost V 3 bases and J 4 bases, with 7 bases left between them. CDR3 loop: CASSEGTYNSPLHF. The CDR3 region has the DNA TGTGCCAGCAGTGAGGGGACTTATAATTCACCCCTCCACTTT.

This clonotype has at least ten counts. The rearrangement uses TRBV6-5 and TRBJ2-1, with TRBD2 matching 8 bases. The V segment lost 3 bases and the J segment 12 bases; nucleotides outside the gene matches: 7. The CDR3 extends over 13 amino acids. The V gene's germline CDR1 is MNHEY and CDR2 SVGAGI. CDR3 sequence: CASSYAPRGAQFF. CDR3 coding DNA: TGTGCCAGCAGTTATGCCCCGCGGGGGGCGCAGTTCTTC.

This clonotype was detected ten times or more. This chain links TRBV12-3 or TRBV12-4 with TRBJ2-7; D is perhaps TRBD1 (6 bases). CDR3 length: 16 amino acids. Trimming pared 7 bases from V and 4 bases from J, leaving 23 bases between. CDR3 in amino acids: CASISPVQGSKYEQYF. CDR3 nucleotides: TGTGCCAGCATCTCTCCAGTCCAGGGGTCAAAATACGAGCAGTACTTC.

This clonotype was picked up a small number of times. One junction end does not reproduce the germline sequence, and a read error may be involved. This chain links TRBV7-3 with TRBJ2-1, with D maybe TRBD2 (5 bases). The germline V gene encodes CDR1 SGHTA and CDR2 FQGTGA. The CDR3 has 18 residues. This CDR3 is CASSLKIAGLLSFNEQFF. The CDR3, as DNA: TGTGCCAGCAGCTTAAAGATCGCCGGACTGCTCTCCTTCAATGAGCAGTTCTTC.